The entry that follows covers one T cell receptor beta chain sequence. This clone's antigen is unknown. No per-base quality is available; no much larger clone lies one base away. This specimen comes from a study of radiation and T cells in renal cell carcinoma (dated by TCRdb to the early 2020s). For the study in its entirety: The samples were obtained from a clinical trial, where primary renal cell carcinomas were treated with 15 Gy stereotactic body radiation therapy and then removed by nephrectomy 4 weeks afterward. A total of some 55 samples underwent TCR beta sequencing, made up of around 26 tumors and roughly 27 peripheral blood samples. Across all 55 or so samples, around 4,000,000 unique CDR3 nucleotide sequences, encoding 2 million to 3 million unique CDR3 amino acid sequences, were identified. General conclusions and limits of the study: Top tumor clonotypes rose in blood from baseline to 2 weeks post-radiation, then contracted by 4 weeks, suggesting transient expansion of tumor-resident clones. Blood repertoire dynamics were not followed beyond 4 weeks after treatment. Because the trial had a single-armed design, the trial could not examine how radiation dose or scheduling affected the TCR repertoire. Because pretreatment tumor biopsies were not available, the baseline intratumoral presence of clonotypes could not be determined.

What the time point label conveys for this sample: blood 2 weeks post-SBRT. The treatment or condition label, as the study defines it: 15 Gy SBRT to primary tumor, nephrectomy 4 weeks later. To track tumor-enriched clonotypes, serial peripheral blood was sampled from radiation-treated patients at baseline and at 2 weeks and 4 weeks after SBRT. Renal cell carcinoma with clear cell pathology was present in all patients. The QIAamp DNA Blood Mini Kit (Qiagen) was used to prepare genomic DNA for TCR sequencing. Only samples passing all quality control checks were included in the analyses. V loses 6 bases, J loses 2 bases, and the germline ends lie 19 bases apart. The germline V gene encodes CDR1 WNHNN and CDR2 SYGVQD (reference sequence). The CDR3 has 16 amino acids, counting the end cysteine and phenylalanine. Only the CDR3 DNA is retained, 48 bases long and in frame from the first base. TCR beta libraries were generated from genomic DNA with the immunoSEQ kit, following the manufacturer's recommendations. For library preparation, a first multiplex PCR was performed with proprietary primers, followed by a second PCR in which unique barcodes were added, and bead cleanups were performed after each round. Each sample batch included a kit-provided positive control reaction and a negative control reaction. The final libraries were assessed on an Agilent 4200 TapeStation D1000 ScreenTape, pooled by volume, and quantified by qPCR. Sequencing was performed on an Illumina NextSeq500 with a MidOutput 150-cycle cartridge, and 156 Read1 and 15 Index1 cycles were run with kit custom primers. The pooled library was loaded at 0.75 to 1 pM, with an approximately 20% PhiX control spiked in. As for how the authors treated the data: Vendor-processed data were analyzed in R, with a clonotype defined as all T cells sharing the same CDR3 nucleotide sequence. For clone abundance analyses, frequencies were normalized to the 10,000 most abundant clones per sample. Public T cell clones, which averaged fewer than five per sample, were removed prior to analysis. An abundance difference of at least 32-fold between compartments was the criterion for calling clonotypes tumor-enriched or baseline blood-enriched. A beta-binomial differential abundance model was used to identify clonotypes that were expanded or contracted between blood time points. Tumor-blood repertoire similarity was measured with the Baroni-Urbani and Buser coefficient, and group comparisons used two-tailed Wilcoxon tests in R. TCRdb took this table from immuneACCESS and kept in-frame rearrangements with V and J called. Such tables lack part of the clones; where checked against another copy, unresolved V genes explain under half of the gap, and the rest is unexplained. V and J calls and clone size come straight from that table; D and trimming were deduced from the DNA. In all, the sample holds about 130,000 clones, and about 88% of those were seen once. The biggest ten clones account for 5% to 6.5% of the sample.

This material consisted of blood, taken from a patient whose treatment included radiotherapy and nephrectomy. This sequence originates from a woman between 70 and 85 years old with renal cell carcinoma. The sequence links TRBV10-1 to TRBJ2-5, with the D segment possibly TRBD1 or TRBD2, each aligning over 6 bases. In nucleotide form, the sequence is TGCGCCAGCAGCACCTCGGGGGACATAATACAAGAGACCCAGTACTTC. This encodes CASSTSGDIIQETQYF.